Following are 18 T cell receptor beta chains from one sample sequenced in a study of cytomegalovirus exposure and HLA in healthy donors. PCR used 60 Vbeta primers and 13 Jbeta primers. This table comes from immunoSEQ multiplex PCR, and its TCRdb copy is limited to in-frame clones, with some not included. This repertoire shows 150,000 to 200,000 clones, roughly 77% found once; its top ten account for about 3%. Sequencing used PBMCs. The receptors were sampled from a man between 35 and 55 years old in good health and CMV-seropositive.

This rearrangement joins TRBV19 to TRBJ2-5; 8 nucleotides align to TRBD2. After removal of 5 bases from V and 9 bases from J, the junction contained 8 bases not matched to a gene. The CDR3 spans 13 residues. Germline CDR1 reads LNHDA; CDR2 reads SQIVND (reference sequence). CDR3 bases: TGTGCCAGTAGTCCGGGAGGGCAGTCGGCCCAGTACTTC. Translation: CASSPGGQSAQYF.

This sequence joins TRBV4-2 and TRBJ2-3, with TRBD2 matching over 13 bases. V shed 1 base and J 5 bases; nucleotides not matched to a gene: 6. Germline CDR1 reads LGHNA; CDR2 reads YNFKEQ. The CDR3 runs to 17 residues. CDR3 coding DNA: TGTGCCAGCAGCCAAGGAACTAGCGGGGGGGCCAGAGATACGCAGTATTTT. This translates into CASSQGTSGGARDTQYF.

The chain is built from TRBV5-8 and TRBJ2-7; D remains ambiguous. The V and J ends lost 6 bases and 2 bases respectively, with 18 bases between them. The germline V gene encodes CDR1 SGHTS and CDR2 YDEGEE. There are 15 residues in the CDR3. Here the CDR3 reads CASTTTLYPAYEQYF. CDR3 DNA sequence: TGTGCCAGCACCACTACCCTTTATCCAGCCTACGAGCAGTACTTC.

The chain joins TRBV5-6 to TRBJ2-7, with a possible D match to TRBD1 (5 bases). Germline CDR1 SGHDT, CDR2 YYEEEE. V gave up 0 bases and J gave up 3 bases, with 10 bases separating them. This CDR3 contains 14 residues. CDR3 sequence (DNA): TGTGCCAGCAGCTTGGAGGACACCGGCTACGAGCAGTACTTC. It codes for CASSLEDTGYEQYF.

The gene calls are TRBV7-6 and TRBJ1-1; TRBD1 matches 11 bases. Trimming at V came to 1 base and at J to 5 bases, leaving 6 bases not matched to a gene. CDR1 and CDR2 from the germline V gene are SGHVS and FNYEAQ. This CDR3 comprises 16 residues. CDR3 protein: CASSLGGQGAGTEAFF. As DNA, the CDR3 is TGTGCCAGCAGCTTAGGCGGACAGGGGGCGGGTACTGAAGCTTTCTTT.

The V gene is TRBV6-5, the J gene TRBJ2-7; 8 bases map to TRBD1. V trimming: 6 bases; J trimming: 3 bases; junction bases outside the gene matches: 4. The V gene's germline CDR1 is MNHEY and CDR2 SVGAGI. There are 13 residues in the CDR3. DNA for the CDR3: TGTGCCAGCAGCGCAGGGGGCATCTACGAGCAGTACTTC. Translation: CASSAGGIYEQYF.

The chain is built from TRBV7-8 and TRBJ2-5; 8 nucleotides align to TRBD2. The germline gives CDR1 SGHVS, CDR2 FQNEAQ. Trimming at V came to 2 bases and at J to 5 bases, leaving 7 bases not matched to a gene. This CDR3 has 15 amino acids. This chain's CDR3 is CASSLIGLAGETQYF. CDR3 nucleotides: TGTGCCAGCAGCTTAATTGGTCTAGCGGGCGAGACCCAGTACTTC.

The chain recombines TRBV5-1 with TRBJ1-1; a weak D match, TRBD1 (6 bases). The CDR3 spans 14 residues. V shed 3 bases and J shed 3 bases, with 12 bases lying between them. The germline V gene encodes CDR1 SGHRS and CDR2 YFSETQ. CDR3 in amino acids: CASSSQGGDTEAFF. The CDR3 coding sequence is TGCGCCAGCAGCTCACAGGGTGGGGACACTGAAGCTTTCTTT.

In the case of this clone: One junction end does not reproduce the germline sequence, and a read error may be involved. The J gene is TRBJ1-6, the V gene TRBV2, with D unclear. The germline V gene has CDR1 SNHLY and CDR2 FYNNEI. CDR3 size: 17 residues. CDR3: CASREGSLVSYNSPLHF. The CDR3 nucleotides read TGTGCCAGCAGGGAAGGGTCTCTAGTGTCCTATAATTCACCCCTCCACTTT.

CDR3 DNA sequence: TGTGCCAGCAGCCTTCCTGGACTAGCGGGAGTAACGGAGCAGTACTTC. Its translation: CASSLPGLAGVTEQYF. The chain couples TRBV13 to TRBJ2-7, with 13 nucleotides matching TRBD2. V dropped 5 bases and J dropped 7; count of bases not matched to a gene: 11. The CDR3 is made up of 16 amino acids. Germline loops: CDR1 PRHDT, CDR2 FYEKMQ (reference sequence).

The chain joins TRBV13 to TRBJ2-4, with D perhaps TRBD1 (7 bases). Trimming left V 3 bases short and J 0 bases short, with 12 bases between. The CDR3 totals 16 residues. Germline-derived CDR1 and CDR2 are PRHDT and FYEKMQ (reference sequence). The DNA for the CDR3 is TGTGCCAGCAGCTTGAGGAGGGGGCTAGCCAAAAACATTCAGTACTTC. Its translation: CASSLRRGLAKNIQYF.

V is TRBV19 and J is TRBJ1-1; 9 positions match TRBD1. This CDR3 has 15 residues. V gave up 4 bases and J gave up 2 bases; unmatched junction bases: 5. CDR1 LNHDA and CDR2 SQIVND come from the germline V gene (reference sequence). The CDR3 sequence is CASSRDRERNTEAFF. In DNA form, the CDR3 reads TGTGCCAGTAGTAGGGACAGGGAGCGAAACACTGAAGCTTTCTTT. The variable domain in full, with the rest retrieved from reference TRBV19 and TRBJ1-1, is DGGITQSPKYLFRKEGQNVTLSCEQNLNHDAMYWYRQDPGQGLRLIYYSQIVNDFQKGDIAEGYSVSREKKESFPLTVTSAQKNPTAFYLCASSRDRERNTEAFFGQGTRLTVV.

This chain connects TRBV7-8 to TRBJ1-1, with 10 bases matching TRBD1. CDR3 size: 14 residues. Germline V lookup: CDR1 SGHVS, CDR2 FQNEAQ. After removal of 1 base from V and 7 bases from J, the junction contained 3 bases not matched to a gene. The CDR3 region has the DNA TGTGCCAGCAGCTTAGGGACAGGGGGTGGTGAAGCTTTCTTT. Its translation: CASSLGTGGGEAFF.

V is TRBV27 and J is TRBJ1-6; D is possibly TRBD1 (6 bases). This CDR3 region has 17 residues. V was clipped by 3 bases and J by 7 bases, with 19 bases between them. CDR1 is MNHEY and CDR2 is SMNVEV in the germline V gene (reference sequence). This CDR3 reads CASSFSGDNTSNSPLHF. Here the CDR3 DNA reads TGTGCCAGCAGTTTCAGTGGGGACAATACTTCAAATTCACCCCTCCACTTT.

This clone appeared once. The V and J genes are TRBV7-8 and TRBJ2-7; TRBD1 might be the D (5 bases). Germline V gene data show CDR1 as SGHVS and CDR2 as FQNEAQ. The CDR3 length is 15 residues. Deletions cut 3 bases from V and 5 bases from J, with 17 bases between. The CDR3 DNA reads as TGTGCCAGCAGCTTTTCGCAGGGCACGTGGGACGAGCAGTACTTC. This encodes CASSFSQGTWDEQYF. The variable domain in full, completed from reference TRBV7-8 and TRBJ2-7, reads GAGVSQSPRYKVAKRGQDVALRCDPISGHVSLFWYQQALGQGPEFLTYFQNEAQLDKSGLPSDRFFAERPEGSVSTLKIQRTQQEDSAVYLCASSFSQGTWDEQYFGPGTRLTVT.

The V and J genes are TRBV7-9 and TRBJ1-4; 11 bases fit TRBD1. The trim removed 2 bases at V and 9 bases at J, leaving 5 bases unmatched. The length of the CDR3 is 15 residues. The V gene's germline CDR1 is SEHNR and CDR2 FQNEAQ (reference sequence). The CDR3 loop is CASSLPGTGGQKLFF. CDR3 bases: TGTGCCAGCAGCTTACCCGGGACAGGGGGGCAAAAACTGTTTTTT.

This clone was counted a few times. The chain joins TRBV27 to TRBJ1-2, with 7 bases aligning to TRBD1. CDR1 and CDR2 from the germline V gene are MNHEY and SMNVEV (reference sequence). The CDR3 is 12 residues long. The trim removed 5 bases at V and 5 bases at J, leaving 2 bases unmatched. CDR3: CASSTTGYGYTF. For the CDR3, the DNA is TGTGCCAGCAGTACGACAGGGTATGGCTACACCTTC.

The chain is built from TRBV6-5 and TRBJ1-2, with D unresolved. Trimming cost V 10 bases and J 4 bases, with 13 bases left between them. Germline V gene data show CDR1 as MNHEY and CDR2 as SVGAGI. The CDR3 spans 12 residues. As DNA, the CDR3 is TGTGCCACGGCTCGACACCTCTATGGCTACACCTTC. As protein: CATARHLYGYTF.